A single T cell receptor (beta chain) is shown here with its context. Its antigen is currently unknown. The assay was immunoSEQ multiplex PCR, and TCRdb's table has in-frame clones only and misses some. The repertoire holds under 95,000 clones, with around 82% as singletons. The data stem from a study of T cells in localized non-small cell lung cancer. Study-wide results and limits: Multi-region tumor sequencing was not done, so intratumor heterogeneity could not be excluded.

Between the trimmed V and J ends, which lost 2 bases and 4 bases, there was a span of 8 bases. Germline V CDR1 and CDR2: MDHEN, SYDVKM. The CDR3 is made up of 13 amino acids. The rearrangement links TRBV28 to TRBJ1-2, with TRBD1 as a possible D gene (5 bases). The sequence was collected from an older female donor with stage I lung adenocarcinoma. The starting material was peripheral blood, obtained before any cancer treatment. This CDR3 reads CASSLGGIYGYTF. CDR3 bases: TGTGCCAGCAGTTTAGGGGGGATCTATGGCTACACCTTC.